The 32 T cell receptor beta chains below come from one sample, sequenced in a study of regulatory and conventional T cells in RAG deficiency. The assay was immunoSEQ multiplex PCR, and TCRdb's table has in-frame clones only and misses some. Of around 30,000 clones listed, approximately 89% are singletons. The sample was also linked to a second study, of regulatory T cells. That source notes: Primers: 52 TRBV forward and 13 TRBJ reverse.

The sample taken for sequencing was CD8+ T cells sorted from blood. The source is a human donor in good health.

V usage is TRBV6-1 and J usage is TRBJ2-7; tentative D call: TRBD2 (7 bases). The germline V gene has CDR1 MNHNS and CDR2 SASEGT. The CDR3 is 14 residues long. The V gene lost 6 bases and the J gene lost 6 bases, with 18 bases spanning the gap. The CDR3: CASSRGEGVGEQYF. DNA for the CDR3: TGTGCCAGCAGCCGCGGGGAGGGGGTCGGCGAGCAGTACTTC.

This chain joins TRBV2 and TRBJ2-5, with TRBD1 matching over 10 bases. Germline V gives CDR1 SNHLY, CDR2 FYNNEI. The trim removed 6 bases at V and 5 bases at J, leaving 6 bases unmatched. The CDR3 extends over 14 amino acids. CDR3 loop: CASSWGTGVETQYF. The CDR3 nucleotides are TGTGCCAGCAGCTGGGGGACAGGGGTGGAGACCCAGTACTTC.

The chain has TRBV25-1 and TRBJ1-2; TRBD1 matches at 12 bases. This CDR3 is 15 amino acids long. Germline CDR1 and CDR2: MGHDK and SYGVNS. The J segment lost 7 bases and the V segment lost 2 bases, leaving 5 bases of the junction unmatched. The DNA of the CDR3 is TGTGCCAGCAGTGAACTGGGACAGGGGGCGAGTGGCTACACCTTC. It encodes CASSELGQGASGYTF.

The rearrangement links TRBV5-1 to TRBJ2-3; 8 bases match TRBD2. Trimming removed 7 bases from V and 6 bases from J; junction bases left unmatched: 16. Per the germline V gene, CDR1 is SGHRS and CDR2 is YFSETQ. There are 16 residues in the CDR3. The CDR3 here is CASRSSWTSMGDTQYF. The CDR3 DNA reads as TGCGCCAGCCGTTCCTCGTGGACTAGCATGGGCGATACGCAGTATTTT.

CDR3 amino acids: CASSEEASSNSPLHF. The DNA of the CDR3 is TGTGCCAGCAGTGAAGAGGCGAGCTCTAATTCACCCCTCCACTTT. The rearrangement uses TRBV2 and TRBJ1-6; no firm D call. Looked up from germline, CDR1 is SNHLY and CDR2 is FYNNEI. V lost 1 base and J lost 6, with 10 bases in between. The CDR3 is 15 amino acids.

This sequence joins TRBV2 and TRBJ1-5; tentatively, D is TRBD1 (6 bases). With 7 bases removed from V and 4 bases from J, the gap between germline ends came to 14 bases. Germline-derived CDR1 and CDR2 are SNHLY and FYNNEI. This CDR3 spans 14 amino acids. The CDR3 is CASKKEGVNQPQHF. CDR3 in DNA: TGTGCCAGCAAGAAGGAGGGGGTAAATCAGCCCCAGCATTTT.

The CDR3 loop reads CASSLQGEYGYTF. The CDR3 DNA is TGTGCCAGCAGTTTGCAGGGCGAGTATGGCTACACCTTC. V usage is TRBV6-1 and J usage is TRBJ1-2; TRBD1 might be the D (5 bases). CDR1 is MNHNS, CDR2 SASEGT, per germline. The germline V and J ends were trimmed by 5 bases and 5 bases, with 12 bases remaining between them. The CDR3 is 13 amino acids.

The V gene is TRBV7-6, the J gene TRBJ2-1; D unclear. Trimming removed 1 base from V and 9 bases from J, with 10 bases in between. CDR1 SGHVS and CDR2 FNYEAQ come from the germline V gene. This CDR3 region has 13 residues. The CDR3 bases are TGTGCCAGCAGCTTAGAGGAGATGAGTGAGCAGTTCTTC. This sequence encodes CASSLEEMSEQFF.

This chain connects TRBV6-1 to TRBJ2-5; the match to TRBD2 covers 10 bases. The J call may be incorrect, as the DNA end agrees better with TRBJ2-7. Germline CDR1 is MNHNS and CDR2 is SASEGT. This CDR3 has 15 residues. CDR3 sequence (DNA): TGTGCCAGCAGTGTCCTTCTAGCGGGGGTTTACGAGCAGTACTTC. Translating it yields CASSVLLAGVYEQYF.

A single count supports this clone. The rearrangement joins TRBV19 to TRBJ1-6; D is ambiguous. The CDR3 loop spans 16 amino acids. Germline V gene lookup returns CDR1 LNHDA and CDR2 SQIVND (reference sequence). Trimming took off 2 bases at V and 7 bases at J, with 15 bases between the two ends. This CDR3 reads CASSINRGSGNSPLHF. The CDR3 region has the DNA TGTGCCAGTAGTATAAATCGGGGATCGGGAAATTCACCCCTCCACTTT. The full variable domain, with the rest looked up from reference TRBV19 and TRBJ1-6, is DGGITQSPKYLFRKEGQNVTLSCEQNLNHDAMYWYRQDPGQGLRLIYYSQIVNDFQKGDIAEGYSVSREKKESFPLTVTSAQKNPTAFYLCASSINRGSGNSPLHFGNGTRLTVT.

The rearrangement joins TRBV6-5 to TRBJ1-1; maybe TRBD1 (5 bases). The CDR3 totals 14 residues. The germline gives CDR1 MNHEY, CDR2 SVGAGI. Trimming shortened V by 6 bases and J by 5 bases, and 16 bases separated the two germline ends. CDR3 nucleotides: TGTGCCAGCAGCCAAAACTACCGGGGGACTGAAGCTTTCTTT. Encoded protein: CASSQNYRGTEAFF.

In the case of this clone: The junction shows a germline mismatch at one end, possibly a read error. The chain is built from TRBV7-7 and TRBJ2-5, with 7 bases that match TRBD2. The germline gives CDR1 SSHAT, CDR2 FNYEAQ (reference sequence). The CDR3 loop spans 17 amino acids. The CDR3 DNA reads TGTGCTAGCAGCTTAGTACCTCGGACTAGAGATGGAGAGACCCAGTACTTC. Encoded protein: CASSLVPRTRDGETQYF.

Here the CDR3 DNA reads TGTGCCAGCAGCCGCGGACAGAGTAATTCACCCCTCCACTTT. It yields the protein CASSRGQSNSPLHF. The chain is built from TRBV5-6 and TRBJ1-6, with D possibly TRBD1 on 6 matching bases. Trimming took 4 bases from V and 6 from J, leaving 11 bases between them. This CDR3 is built from 14 residues. Germline V gene sequence: CDR1 SGHDT, CDR2 YYEEEE.

V gene TRBV28 combines with J gene TRBJ2-7, with D maybe TRBD1 (5 bases). Trimming cost V 3 bases and J 3 bases, with 6 bases left between them. Germline lookup yields CDR1 MDHEN and CDR2 SYDVKM. The CDR3 is 12 amino acids. Here the CDR3 reads CASSLQGYEQYF. The CDR3 bases are TGTGCCAGCAGTTTGCAGGGCTACGAGCAGTACTTC.

The chain employs TRBV30 and TRBJ2-1, with D perhaps TRBD2 (7 bases). The CDR3 contains 14 residues. The ends were cut back, 2 bases at V and 6 bases at J, with 14 bases in the middle. From germline, CDR1 is GTSNPN and CDR2 SVGIG (reference sequence). In nucleotides, the CDR3 is TGTGCCTGGAGTTGGGGGGCGGGGGTCAATGAGCAGTTCTTC. It codes for CAWSWGAGVNEQFF.

This chain uses TRBV7-3 with TRBJ1-1, with TRBD1 matching 7 bases. Trimming cost V 5 bases and J 1 base; bases outside gene matches: 4. CDR1 is SGHTA and CDR2 is FQGTGA in the germline V gene. The CDR3 is 14 amino acids. The CDR3 loop reads CASSDSGGNTEAFF. The CDR3 bases are TGTGCCAGCAGCGACTCAGGGGGGAACACTGAAGCTTTCTTT.

In the case of this clone: Other DNA sequences in this specimen translate into the identical CDR3. J is TRBJ1-2 and V is TRBV18; TRBD1 might be the D (6 bases). The V and J ends lost 6 bases and 6 bases respectively, with 17 bases between them. The CDR3 extends over 14 amino acids. The germline gives CDR1 KGHSH, CDR2 LQKENI. The CDR3 DNA reads TGTGCCAGCTCCCTCGGGACGGGGGCGGATGGCTACACCTTC. Encoded protein: CASSLGTGADGYTF. Using reference TRBV18 and TRBJ1-2 for the parts outside the CDR3, the full variable domain is NAGVMQNPRHLVRRRGQEARLRCSPMKGHSHVYWYRQLPEEGLKFMVYLQKENIIDESGMPKERFSAEFPKEGPSILRIQQVVRGDSAAYFCASSLGTGADGYTFGSGTRLTVV.

The chain is built from TRBV5-1 and TRBJ1-6, with 7 bases matching TRBD1. Trimming cost V 4 bases and J 6 bases; bases outside gene matches: 10. CDR1 and CDR2 (germline): SGHRS, YFSETQ. The CDR3 consists of 16 residues. This CDR3 reads CASSVETGSSNSPLHF. The CDR3 DNA reads as TGCGCCAGCAGCGTCGAGACAGGGTCGTCTAATTCACCCCTCCACTTT.

This clone showed up just once. This chain links TRBV11-2 with TRBJ1-1; maybe TRBD1 (5 bases). The CDR3 sequence is 13 residues long. Trimming removed 4 bases at V and 0 bases at J, with 6 bases between. Germline CDR1 is SGHAT and CDR2 is FQNNGV. The DNA for the CDR3 is TGTGCCAGCAGCTCGACAGTGAACACTGAAGCTTTCTTT. Translation gives CASSSTVNTEAFF. Filled out from reference TRBV11-2 and TRBJ1-1, the complete variable domain reads EAGVAQSPRYKIIEKRQSVAFWCNPISGHATLYWYQQILGQGPKLLIQFQNNGVVDDSQLPKDRFSAERLKGVDSTLKIQPAKLEDSAVYLCASSSTVNTEAFFGQGTRLTVV.

The chain uses TRBV5-4 and TRBJ2-7, with D hard to call. V lost 3 bases, J lost 4 bases, and 11 bases lay in between. This CDR3 region has 13 residues. Germline assignment: CDR1 SGHNT and CDR2 YYREEE (reference sequence). CDR3 in DNA: TGTGCCAGCAGCTGGGCCGTTGGTTACGAGCAGTACTTC. It translates to CASSWAVGYEQYF.

The chain uses TRBV5-1 and TRBJ1-1, with unresolved D. The CDR3 extends over 15 amino acids. Trimming shortened V by 0 bases and J by 0 bases, and 9 bases separated the two germline ends. Germline V gene lookup returns CDR1 SGHRS and CDR2 YFSETQ. CDR3 in DNA: TGCGCCAGCAGCTTGGCGGGGTCGATGAACACTGAAGCTTTCTTT. This translates into CASSLAGSMNTEAFF.

The chain has TRBV5-6 and TRBJ2-3; 13 nucleotides line up with TRBD2. This CDR3 is built from 15 residues. The junction had 3 bases not matched to a gene; V was cut back by 4 bases and J by 4 bases. Looked up from germline, CDR1 is SGHDT and CDR2 is YYEEEE. CDR3 protein: CASSAGLAGPDTQYF. Here the CDR3 DNA reads TGTGCCAGCAGCGCGGGACTAGCGGGACCAGATACGCAGTATTTT.

V is TRBV5-8 and J is TRBJ1-5; tentatively, D is TRBD1 (5 bases). The germline V gene encodes CDR1 SGHTS and CDR2 YDEGEE. V was shortened by 4 bases and J by 6 bases, with 11 bases between the two germline ends. This CDR3 is 13 amino acids long. The CDR3 sequence: CASSPGLTQPQHF. The CDR3, as DNA: TGTGCCAGCAGCCCAGGGCTTACTCAGCCCCAGCATTTT.

The rearrangement joins TRBV5-8 to TRBJ2-5; 16 nucleotides line up with TRBD2. V was pared by 3 bases and J by 4 bases, with 3 bases of the junction left unmatched. The CDR3 length is 16 residues. Germline CDR1 is SGHTS and CDR2 is YDEGEE. In DNA, the CDR3 is TGTGCCAGCAGCTCAGGGACTAGCGGGGGGGGAGAGACCCAGTACTTC. This codes for CASSSGTSGGGETQYF.

This clone occurred a few times. The chain employs TRBV27 and TRBJ2-7, with 7 bases identical to TRBD2. The CDR3 runs to 13 residues. Germline CDR1 reads MNHEY; CDR2 reads SMNVEV (reference sequence). V shed 4 bases, J shed 3 bases, and the junction held 3 bases outside the gene matches. In DNA form, the CDR3 reads TGTGCCAGCAGTTGGGCTAGCGGCTACGAGCAGTACTTC. Protein product: CASSWASGYEQYF.

The chain has TRBV10-3 and TRBJ2-1; D gene unclear. Deletions cut 2 bases from V and 9 bases from J, with 14 bases between. The CDR3 consists of 14 residues. Germline-derived CDR1 and CDR2 are ENHRY and SYGVKD. CDR3 residues: CAISEGPKVGEQFF. The CDR3 region has the DNA TGTGCCATCAGTGAGGGACCCAAGGTGGGTGAGCAGTTCTTC.

This chain links TRBV10-1 with TRBJ1-1; D is perhaps TRBD1 (6 bases). V was cut by 8 bases and J by 4 bases, with 14 bases left in between. The length of the CDR3 is 13 residues. Looked up from germline, CDR1 is WNHNN and CDR2 is SYGVQD (reference sequence). For the CDR3, the DNA is TGCGCCAGCCCAGACAGGTCGGGCACTGAAGCTTTCTTT. Protein sequence: CASPDRSGTEAFF.

The chain carries TRBV2 and TRBJ1-2, with D tentatively TRBD1 (5 bases). V was cut by 7 bases and J by 2 bases, with 8 bases left in between. Germline loops: CDR1 SNHLY, CDR2 FYNNEI. This CDR3 region has 12 residues. CDR3 sequence (DNA): TGTGCCAGCACCCCAGGGAACTATGGCTACACCTTC. Translation: CASTPGNYGYTF.

The CDR3 DNA sequence: TGTGCCACCAAGTTCACAGGAAGAGAATACAATGAGCAGTTCTTC. Amino acid sequence: CATKFTGREYNEQFF. The chain has TRBV25-1 and TRBJ2-1; a weak D match, TRBD1 (5 bases). This CDR3 contains 15 residues. Trimming removed 10 bases at V and 4 bases at J, with 20 bases between. Germline loops: CDR1 MGHDK, CDR2 SYGVNS. Full variable domain (rest looked up from reference TRBV25-1 and TRBJ2-1): EADIYQTPRYLVIGTGKKITLECSQTMGHDKMYWYQQDPGMELHLIHYSYGVNSTEKGDLSSESTVSRIRTEHFPLTLESARPSHTSQYLCATKFTGREYNEQFFGPGTRLTVL.

This chain joins TRBV7-9 and TRBJ2-2; 10 nucleotides agree with TRBD1. CDR1 SEHNR and CDR2 FQNEAQ come from the germline V gene (reference sequence). This CDR3 contains 15 residues. Trimming removed 5 bases from V and 4 bases from J; junction bases left unmatched: 4. This CDR3 reads CASSLDRGLTGELFF. DNA for the CDR3: TGTGCCAGCAGCCTTGACAGGGGGCTCACCGGGGAGCTGTTTTTT. The variable domain in full, with the rest retrieved from reference TRBV7-9 and TRBJ2-2, is DTGVSQNPRHKITKRGQNVTFRCDPISEHNRLYWYRQTLGQGPEFLTYFQNEAQLEKSRLLSDRFSAERPKGSFSTLEIQRTEQGDSAMYLCASSLDRGLTGELFFGEGSRLTVL.

The J gene is TRBJ1-2, the V gene TRBV19; maybe TRBD1 (6 bases). Deletions cut 3 bases from V and 8 bases from J, with 19 bases between. The CDR3 runs to 15 residues. The germline gives CDR1 LNHDA, CDR2 SQIVND (reference sequence). CDR3 in amino acids: CASSITTTGKRGYTF. The CDR3 DNA reads as TGTGCCAGTAGTATCACAACTACAGGGAAAAGAGGCTACACCTTC.

Here the CDR3 DNA reads TGTGCCAGCAGCTTAGTCCCTAGCGGGAGCACTGAGCAGTTCTTC. This translates into CASSLVPSGSTEQFF. The V and J genes are TRBV7-6 and TRBJ2-1, with 10 bases that match TRBD2. This CDR3 has 15 amino acids. CDR1 is SGHVS and CDR2 is FNYEAQ in the germline V gene. V lost 1 base and J lost 9; bases outside the gene matches: 6.